A single sample gave rise to the 21 T cell receptor beta chains below, sequenced in a study of blood T cells in healthy people across ages. Combining a sample-barcoded 5' primer with a J-beta primer mix, a second PCR ran for roughly 6 to 12 cycles. TCRdb re-called the 5' RACE reads through MiXCR, storing one row per CDR3 protein. The sample comprises roughly 900,000 distinct CDR3 sequences, around 48% of which are singletons, and around an eighth rests with the top ten. Sequencing was done on a sample of blood. The receptor set was obtained from a man aged 25-45 years in good health.

The chain combines TRBV9 with TRBJ2-7; TRBD2 agrees at 9 bases. V dropped 1 base and J dropped 4; count of bases not matched to a gene: 9. Germline V gene lookup returns CDR1 SGDLS and CDR2 YYNGEE. The CDR3 loop spans 16 amino acids. CDR3 sequence: CASSVRSLAGPYEQYF. CDR3 sequence (DNA): TGTGCCAGCAGCGTAAGAAGTCTAGCGGGGCCTTACGAGCAGTACTTC. Full variable domain (rest looked up from reference TRBV9 and TRBJ2-7): DSGVTQTPKHLITATGQRVTLRCSPRSGDLSVYWYQQSLDQGLQFLIQYYNGEERAKGNILERFSAQQFPDLHSELNLSSLELGDSALYFCASSVRSLAGPYEQYFGPGTRLTVT.

This clonotype appeared a few times. The chain carries TRBV6-5 and TRBJ2-3; no definite D call. Trimming left V 2 bases short and J 1 base short, with 10 bases between. CDR3 length: 15 amino acids. Germline V lookup: CDR1 MNHEY, CDR2 SVGAGI. In DNA form, the CDR3 reads TGTGCCAGCAGTTACCGTGGCCCACGCACAGATACGCAGTATTTT. Residues: CASSYRGPRTDTQYF.

This chain joins TRBV7-3 and TRBJ2-1; no definite D call. Germline V gene sequence: CDR1 SGHTA, CDR2 FQGTGA. The V end lost 5 bases, the J end lost 4 bases, and 15 bases lay between the germline ends. This CDR3 has 15 residues. In nucleotides, the CDR3 is TGTGCCAGCAGCGTCGGCGCCTCTGCTTACAATGAGCAGTTCTTC. Translation: CASSVGASAYNEQFF.

This clonotype showed up just once. This chain connects TRBV27 to TRBJ2-5; possibly TRBD2 for D (6 bases). The assigned J gene may be wrong: the sequence end matches TRBJ2-7 better. Germline V gene lookup returns CDR1 MNHEY and CDR2 SMNVEV (reference sequence). CDR3 length equals 15 residues. CDR3 amino acids: CASSSRTMPPSEQYF. The CDR3 DNA follows: TGTGCCAGCAGTTCCAGGACTATGCCCCCCAGCGAGCAGTACTTC.

This clonotype appeared many times. The V gene is TRBV11-3, the J gene TRBJ1-1; no definite D call. V was cut by 4 bases and J by 1 base, with 7 bases left in between. Germline V CDR1 and CDR2: SGHNT, YENEEA. The CDR3 length is 13 residues. The CDR3 coding sequence is TGTGCCAGCAGCTCCCCAAGGAACACTGAAGCTTTCTTT. Translation gives CASSSPRNTEAFF.

Only a few counts were recorded for this clonotype. V usage is TRBV3-1 and J usage is TRBJ2-7; D may be TRBD2 (5 bases). Trimming removed 0 bases from V and 2 bases from J, with 14 bases in between. Germline values: CDR1 LGHDT, CDR2 YNNKEL (reference sequence). The CDR3 sequence is 16 residues long. Here the CDR3 reads CASSQEGEGLAYEQYF. In nucleotides, the CDR3 is TGTGCCAGCAGCCAAGAGGGAGAGGGTTTGGCCTACGAGCAGTACTTC.

This chain joins TRBV20-1 and TRBJ1-5, with a possible D match to TRBD1 (5 bases). The CDR3 loop spans 14 amino acids. Trimming pared 5 bases from V and 7 bases from J, leaving 18 bases between. Germline V lookup: CDR1 DFQATT, CDR2 SNEGSKA (reference sequence). CDR3 sequence: CSAPTGGVGQPQHF. The CDR3 nucleotides are TGCAGTGCTCCCACGGGGGGGGTTGGCCAGCCCCAGCATTTT.

This chain links TRBV20-1 with TRBJ1-1; weak D call: TRBD1 (5 bases). The CDR3 has 13 amino acids. Germline V CDR1 and CDR2: DFQATT, SNEGSKA (reference sequence). Trimming pared 4 bases from V and 11 bases from J, leaving 20 bases between. This CDR3 is CSATPPGLNSAFF. In nucleotides, the CDR3 is TGCAGTGCTACGCCACCGGGGCTGAATTCCGCTTTCTTT.

This clonotype was picked up a small number of times. The chain is built from TRBV7-8 and TRBJ2-7; 8 nucleotides agree with TRBD1. The length of the CDR3 is 13 residues. V lost 7 bases and J lost 6; bases outside the gene matches: 8. From germline, CDR1 is SGHVS and CDR2 FQNEAQ. CDR3 region: CASKRQGLGEQYF. CDR3 coding DNA: TGTGCCAGCAAAAGACAGGGGCTCGGCGAGCAGTACTTC.

The chain couples TRBV12-3 or TRBV12-4 to TRBJ2-4, with TRBD2 matching over 8 bases. Matching the DNA end better, TRBJ2-7 makes the J call doubtful. This CDR3 contains 14 residues. The CDR3: CASRWAGGRYEQYF. CDR3 bases: TGTGCCAGCAGGTGGGCGGGGGGAAGATACGAGCAGTACTTC.

CDR3 loop: CASSQGMTSGFYEQYF. The CDR3 DNA reads TGTGCCAGCAGCCAAGGGATGACTAGCGGCTTTTACGAGCAGTACTTC. This sequence joins TRBV14 and TRBJ2-5; the match to TRBD2 covers 9 bases. TRBJ2-7 explains the end of the DNA better; the J call may be wrong. There are 16 residues in the CDR3. CDR1 is SGHDN, CDR2 FVKESK, per germline.

This clonotype has just a few counts. V is TRBV27 and J is TRBJ2-1; 11 bases map to TRBD2. J was trimmed by 10 bases and V by 5 bases; bases with no gene match: 10. This CDR3 contains 15 residues. The germline V gene has CDR1 MNHEY and CDR2 SMNVEV (reference sequence). The CDR3: CASSPNSGGAGEQFF. The CDR3 DNA reads as TGTGCCAGCAGTCCTAATAGCGGGGGGGCCGGCGAGCAGTTCTTC.

The chain uses TRBV3-1 and TRBJ2-1, with a tentative D call TRBD1 (5 bases). Trimming shortened V by 2 bases and J by 4 bases, and 9 bases separated the two germline ends. The germline V gene has CDR1 LGHDT and CDR2 YNNKEL (reference sequence). This CDR3 has 14 residues. This CDR3 reads CASSQSDKYNEQFF. The CDR3 nucleotides are TGTGCCAGCAGCCAATCGGACAAGTACAATGAGCAGTTCTTC.

This chain connects TRBV11-3 to TRBJ1-1; D is undetermined. Germline CDR1 and CDR2: SGHNT and YENEEA. This CDR3 has 11 amino acids. V lost 2 bases and J 7 bases, leaving 5 bases between the germline ends. The CDR3: CASSLSDEAFF. As DNA, the CDR3 is TGTGCCAGCAGCTTATCCGATGAAGCTTTCTTT.

The CDR3 DNA sequence: TGTGCCTGGAGTTTCGACACAACTAGCACAGATACGCAGTATTTT. It codes for CAWSFDTTSTDTQYF. The chain carries TRBV30 and TRBJ2-3; no firm D call. The CDR3 has 15 residues. The V end lost 2 bases, the J end lost 0 bases, and 12 bases lay between the germline ends. Germline assignment: CDR1 GTSNPN and CDR2 SVGIG (reference sequence).

The gene calls are TRBV6-2 or TRBV6-3 and TRBJ2-7; D uncertain. V was pared by 3 bases and J by 1 base, with 13 bases between. The CDR3 has 15 amino acids. The germline CDR1 and CDR2 sequences are MNHEY and SVGEGT. CDR3 sequence (DNA): TGTGCCAGCAGTTATAACAGTCCTACATCCTACGAGCAGTACTTC. Translated: CASSYNSPTSYEQYF.

CDR3 sequence: CASHPQRGVLSYNEQYF. CDR3 sequence (DNA): TGTGCCAGCCACCCCCAGCGGGGGGTTCTCTCCTACAATGAGCAGTACTTC. The V gene is TRBV6-6, the J gene TRBJ2-1; 9 nucleotides line up with TRBD2. The DNA end is more similar to TRBJ2-7, so the J call may be wrong. The CDR3 runs 17 residues. The germline V gene has CDR1 MNHNY and CDR2 SVGAGI (reference sequence).

This sequence joins TRBV29-1 and TRBJ2-7, with D unresolved. Germline CDR1 reads SQVTM; CDR2 reads ANQGSEA. The CDR3 sequence is 15 residues long. V was trimmed by 6 bases and J by 2 bases, leaving 20 bases between them. The DNA for the CDR3 is TGCAGCGTCCGACGGGTTAACGATTTAACCTACGAGCAGTACTTC. Protein: CSVRRVNDLTYEQYF.

The chain recombines TRBV29-1 with TRBJ1-2; D is perhaps TRBD1 (6 bases). The CDR3 covers 12 residues. V was cut by 2 bases and J by 7 bases, with 11 bases left in between. Germline V gene sequence: CDR1 SQVTM, CDR2 ANQGSEA. The CDR3 is CSVERTQGGYTF. The CDR3 nucleotides are TGCAGCGTTGAAAGGACACAGGGTGGCTACACCTTC.

This chain joins TRBV29-1 and TRBJ2-1; no reliable D call. V gave up 4 bases and J gave up 13 bases, with 14 bases separating them. CDR1 is SQVTM and CDR2 is ANQGSEA in the germline V gene. This CDR3 is built from 11 residues. The DNA for the CDR3 is TGCAGCGTTGCAGACCGAGGCAACCAGTTCTTC. This translates into CSVADRGNQFF.

This chain joins TRBV19 and TRBJ2-5, with D perhaps given as TRBD1 or TRBD2 (5 bases each). The ends were cut back, 3 bases at V and 2 bases at J, with 7 bases in the middle. This CDR3 spans 13 amino acids. From germline, CDR1 is LNHDA and CDR2 SQIVND (reference sequence). The CDR3 sequence: CASSMWGQETQYF. The CDR3 DNA is TGTGCCAGTAGTATGTGGGGGCAAGAGACCCAGTACTTC.